This TCR beta chain was captured in a study of OX40 agonist ivuxolimab in advanced cancers. Study-level background: Three partial responders included one hepatocellular carcinoma patient and two cutaneous melanoma patients.

Study-wide points: The study did not work out the antigen specificity of the expanded peripheral T cells. Certain nonresponding patients likewise had low normalized T-cell clonal expansion.

V gave up 2 bases and J gave up 3 bases, with 17 bases separating them. Germline V CDR1 and CDR2: SGHRS, YFSETQ. The CDR3 runs 17 residues. Turning to this clone: The antigen is undetermined.

Patients were excluded for autoimmune disease history or systemic immunosuppression. Only in-frame clones appear in the TCRdb table, and some are missing; sequencing was by immunoSEQ multiplex PCR. The table includes around 34,000 clones, more than 70% detected once. The rearrangement joins TRBV5-1 to TRBJ2-2; no clear D gene. The TCR comes from an adult with an advanced solid tumor such as melanoma, head and neck, liver or kidney cancer. This sample comprised CD4+ or CD8+ T cells sorted from blood, obtained in a trial of the OX40 agonist ivuxolimab. As DNA, the CDR3 is TGCGCCAGCAGCTTTCAAACGCTGAGGTCCTACACCGGGGAGCTGTTTTTT. It codes for CASSFQTLRSYTGELFF.